These T cell receptor beta chains were read from a single sample in a study of shared clonotypes between healthy human individuals. Assay used: immunoSEQ multiplex PCR; TCRdb lists only in-frame clones, some missing. The repertoire holds 850,000 to 1,100,000 clones, 60% to 80% seen once, with 0.85% to 1% in the top ten. The sample taken for sequencing was memory CD4+ T cells from PBMCs. The receptor set was obtained from a man younger than 35 in good health. Some clones in this sample may be carry-over from other donors' samples. Each CDR3 is given with its conserved first and last residue. Each record gives: D gene, J gene, clone size, V gene, CDR3 DNA, CDR3 protein. A D gene is named only where the DNA matches it firmly. Clone size is given for some rows only: seen once, a few or many times, or a class if the clone is expanded.

TRBD2 TRBJ2-7 NA TRBV5-8 TGTGCTACCTGGCGGGCCACTGGACTAGCGGGAAACTACGAGCAGTACTTC CATWRATGLAGNYEQYF
NA TRBJ2-7 NA TRBV18 TGTGCCAGCTCTCCGGACCTCTACGACGAGCAGTACTTC CASSPDLYDEQYF
NA TRBJ1-5 NA TRBV19 TGTGCCAGTAGTATAGGGACAGTTGGGGATCAGCCCCAGCATTTT CASSIGTVGDQPQHF
NA TRBJ2-1 NA TRBV5-6 TGTGCCAGCAGCCTACGCCGGGGAGCGGGCTCCTACAATGAGCAGTTCTTC CASSLRRGAGSYNEQFF
TRBD2 TRBJ2-7 NA TRBV28 TGTGCCAGCAGCCTCCTGGGGGGGTTCTCCTACGAGCAGTACTTC CASSLLGGFSYEQYF
TRBD1 TRBJ1-1 NA TRBV5-1 TGCGCCAGCAGGGGGACAGGGGACACTGAAGCTTTCTTT CASRGTGDTEAFF
NA TRBJ2-2 few TRBV5-1 TGCGCCAGCATTGCTTCGAACACCGGGGAGCTGTTTTTT CASIASNTGELFF
TRBD1 TRBJ1-2 NA TRBV18 TGTGCCAGCTCACCACGGACAGGGTCCTACACCTTC CASSPRTGSYTF
NA TRBJ1-2 NA TRBV28 TGTGCCAGCACCCTCGGGTCAGGGGCTAACTATGGCTACACCTTC CASTLGSGANYGYTF
TRBD1 TRBJ1-1 once TRBV28 TGTGCCAGCAGCGCTACAGGGGCGAACACTGAAGCTTTCTTT CASSATGANTEAFF
NA TRBJ1-4 NA TRBV4-2 TGTGCCAGCAGCCAAGAAGGTTCGCAAGCAACTAATGAAAAACTGTTTTTT CASSQEGSQATNEKLFF
TRBD2 TRBJ2-7 NA TRBV9 TGTGCCAGCAGCGAAGGTCCGGGACTAGCGGGCTACGAGCAGTACTTC CASSEGPGLAGYEQYF
NA TRBJ1-2 once TRBV7-8 TGTGCCAGCAGCTTAGCGAGGGACACCGGGTATGGCTACACCTTC CASSLARDTGYGYTF
NA TRBJ2-3 NA TRBV4-1 TGCGCCAGCAGCCAAGATGGAGCCGGTACGCAGTATTTT CASSQDGAGTQYF